This T cell receptor beta chain emerged from a study of T cell repertoires in cytomegalovirus infection. The overall study: From public TCR beta signatures came an indication of both CMV infection and matching HLA type.

Germline V gene sequence: CDR1 MGHDK, CDR2 SYGVNS. Trimming shortened V by 7 bases and J by 4 bases, and 13 bases separated the two germline ends. The CDR3 runs to 13 residues. This clonotype was picked up one time. Its antigen is as yet unknown. General study results and limits: Within the response measured ex vivo, HLA-C-restricted CMV-specific TCR beta clonotypes were dominant. Adding up the frequency of public TCR beta families identified people who carried CMV plus the relevant HLA.

Using its own MiXCR run on the reads, TCRdb lists one record per CDR3 protein. Of around 530,000 distinct CDR3 sequences listed, more than 20% are singletons. V and J are TRBV25-1 and TRBJ1-2; no clear D gene. This clonotype originated in a human donor in good health (CMV status not recorded). Some clones in this sample may be carry-over from other donors' samples. Sample: PBMCs. CDR3 DNA: TGTGCCAGCACATATAACCCTGCCTATGGCTACACCTTC. It translates to CASTYNPAYGYTF.